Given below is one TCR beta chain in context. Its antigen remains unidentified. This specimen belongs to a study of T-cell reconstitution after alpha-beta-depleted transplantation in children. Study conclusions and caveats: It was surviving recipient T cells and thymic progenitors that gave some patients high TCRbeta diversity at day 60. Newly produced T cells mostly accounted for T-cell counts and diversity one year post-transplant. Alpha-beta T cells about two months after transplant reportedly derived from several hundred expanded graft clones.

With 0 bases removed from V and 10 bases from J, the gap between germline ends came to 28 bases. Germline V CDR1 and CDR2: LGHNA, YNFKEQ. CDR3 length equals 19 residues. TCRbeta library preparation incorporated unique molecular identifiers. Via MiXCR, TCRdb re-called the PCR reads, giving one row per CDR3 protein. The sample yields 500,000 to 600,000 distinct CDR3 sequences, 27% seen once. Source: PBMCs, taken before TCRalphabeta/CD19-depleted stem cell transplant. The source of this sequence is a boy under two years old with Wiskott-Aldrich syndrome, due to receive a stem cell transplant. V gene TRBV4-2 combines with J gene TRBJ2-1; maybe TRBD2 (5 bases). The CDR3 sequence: CASSQDVTFLAPDFFEQFF. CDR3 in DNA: TGTGCCAGCAGCCAAGATGTAACTTTTCTAGCACCCGATTTTTTCGAGCAGTTCTTC.